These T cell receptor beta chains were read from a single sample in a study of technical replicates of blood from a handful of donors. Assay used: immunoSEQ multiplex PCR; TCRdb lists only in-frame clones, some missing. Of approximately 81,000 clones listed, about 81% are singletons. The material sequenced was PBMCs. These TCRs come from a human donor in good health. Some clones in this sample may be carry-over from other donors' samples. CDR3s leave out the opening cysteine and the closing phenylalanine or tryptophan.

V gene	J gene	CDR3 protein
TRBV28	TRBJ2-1	ASRRDYNNEQF
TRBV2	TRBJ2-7	ASTPGGAYEQY
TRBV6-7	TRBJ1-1	ASSYPAGENTEAF
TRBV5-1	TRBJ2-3	ASSFSGSADTQY
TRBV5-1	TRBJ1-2	ASHEDSGLGYT
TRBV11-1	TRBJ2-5	ASSTPPGTQY
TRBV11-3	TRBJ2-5	ASSLDPGGTQY
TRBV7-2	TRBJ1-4	ASSLVRGDEKLF
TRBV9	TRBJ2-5	ASSGRPGTTSQETQY
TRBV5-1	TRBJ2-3	ASRAGGERTDTQY
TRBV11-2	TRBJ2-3	ASIPSGTGRLATQY
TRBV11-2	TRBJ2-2	ASSAAGQGDGELF
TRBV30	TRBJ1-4	AWSVSGVEKLF
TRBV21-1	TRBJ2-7	ASSRTETSYEQY
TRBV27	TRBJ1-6	ASSFWDWTGTNSPLH
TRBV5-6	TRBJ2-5	ASSFLQGGQETQY
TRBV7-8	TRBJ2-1	ASSKGQATYNEQF
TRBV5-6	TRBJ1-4	ASSLDGDTVSGKLF
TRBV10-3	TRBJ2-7	AINTGGLNEQY
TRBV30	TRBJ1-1	AWSVIVFSTEAF
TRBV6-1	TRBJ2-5	ASSEGTGVGTQY
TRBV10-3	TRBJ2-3	AISAGSGGPGTDTQY
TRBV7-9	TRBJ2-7	ASSLAPGLAGGWQY
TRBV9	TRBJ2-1	ASSVRRDEQF
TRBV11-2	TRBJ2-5	ASSTRQGGTQY
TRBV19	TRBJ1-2	ASHLPNGYGYT
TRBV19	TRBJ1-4	ASRKHPGQYNEKLF
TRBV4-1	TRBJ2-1	ASSQEGGLAGGSYNEQF
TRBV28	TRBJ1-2	ASRPAGTGTLGYT
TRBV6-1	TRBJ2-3	ASKTGTQGDTQY
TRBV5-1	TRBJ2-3	ASRPSGSSKDTQY